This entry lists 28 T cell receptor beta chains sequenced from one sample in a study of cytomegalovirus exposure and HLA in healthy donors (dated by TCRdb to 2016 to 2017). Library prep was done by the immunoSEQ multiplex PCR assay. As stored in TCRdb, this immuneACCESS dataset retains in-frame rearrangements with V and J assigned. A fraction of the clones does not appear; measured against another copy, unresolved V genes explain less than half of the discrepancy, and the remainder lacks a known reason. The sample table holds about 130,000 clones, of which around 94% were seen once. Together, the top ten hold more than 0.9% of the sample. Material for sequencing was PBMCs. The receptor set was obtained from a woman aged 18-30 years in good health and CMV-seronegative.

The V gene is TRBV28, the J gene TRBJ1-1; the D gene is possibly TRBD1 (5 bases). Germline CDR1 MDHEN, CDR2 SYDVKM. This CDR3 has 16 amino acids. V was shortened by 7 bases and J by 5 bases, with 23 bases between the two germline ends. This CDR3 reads CASTSPWGGSGTEAFF. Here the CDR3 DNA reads TGTGCCAGCACCTCTCCCTGGGGGGGTAGTGGAACTGAAGCTTTCTTT.

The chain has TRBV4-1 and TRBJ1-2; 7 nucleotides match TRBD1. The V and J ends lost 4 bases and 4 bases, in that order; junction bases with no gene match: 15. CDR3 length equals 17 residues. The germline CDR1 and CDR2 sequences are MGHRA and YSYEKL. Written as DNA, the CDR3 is TGCGCCAGCAGCCCAGACAGGGCCTTATCACCATCCTATGGCTACACCTTC. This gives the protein CASSPDRALSPSYGYTF.

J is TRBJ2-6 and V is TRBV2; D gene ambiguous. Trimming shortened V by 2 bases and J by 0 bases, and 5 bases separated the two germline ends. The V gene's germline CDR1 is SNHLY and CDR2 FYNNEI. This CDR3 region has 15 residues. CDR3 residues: CASSEKHSGANVLTF. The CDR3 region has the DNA TGTGCCAGCAGTGAAAAGCACTCTGGGGCCAACGTCCTGACTTTC.

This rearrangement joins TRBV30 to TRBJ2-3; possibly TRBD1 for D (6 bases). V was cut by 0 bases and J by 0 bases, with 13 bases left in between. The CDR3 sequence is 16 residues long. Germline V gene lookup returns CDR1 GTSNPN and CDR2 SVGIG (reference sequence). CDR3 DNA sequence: TGTGCCTGGAGTGTACGGGACATACTTAGCACAGATACGCAGTATTTT. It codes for CAWSVRDILSTDTQYF.

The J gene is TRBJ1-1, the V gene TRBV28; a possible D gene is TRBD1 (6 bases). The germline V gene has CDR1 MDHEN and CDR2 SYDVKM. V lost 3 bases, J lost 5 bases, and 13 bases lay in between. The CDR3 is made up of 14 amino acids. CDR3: CASSFSGDVTEAFF. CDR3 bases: TGTGCCAGCAGTTTTTCAGGGGATGTGACTGAAGCTTTCTTT. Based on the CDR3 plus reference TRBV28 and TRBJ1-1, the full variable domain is DVKVTQSSRYLVKRTGEKVFLECVQDMDHENMFWYRQDPGLGLRLIYFSYDVKMKEKGDIPEGYSVSREKKERFSLILESASTNQTSMYLCASSFSGDVTEAFFGQGTRLTVV.

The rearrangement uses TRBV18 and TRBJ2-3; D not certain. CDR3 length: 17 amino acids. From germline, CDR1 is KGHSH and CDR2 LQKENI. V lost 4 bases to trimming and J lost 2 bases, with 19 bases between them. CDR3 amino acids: CASSRTFTSSSTDTQYF. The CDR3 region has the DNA TGTGCCAGCTCACGAACATTCACGTCTTCCTCCACAGATACGCAGTATTTT.

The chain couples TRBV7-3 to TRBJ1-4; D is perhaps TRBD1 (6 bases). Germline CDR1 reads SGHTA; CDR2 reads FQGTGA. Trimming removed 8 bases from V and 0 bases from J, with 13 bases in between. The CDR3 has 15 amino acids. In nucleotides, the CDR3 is TGTGCCAGCCACGGGACATCTGCAACTAATGAAAAACTGTTTTTT. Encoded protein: CASHGTSATNEKLFF.

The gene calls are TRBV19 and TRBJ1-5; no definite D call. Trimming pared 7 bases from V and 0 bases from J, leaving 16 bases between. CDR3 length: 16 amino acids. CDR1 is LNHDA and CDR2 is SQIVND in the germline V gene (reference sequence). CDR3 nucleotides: TGTGCCAGTATTGCCCGGGAGACTCTTAGCAATCAGCCCCAGCATTTT. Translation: CASIARETLSNQPQHF.

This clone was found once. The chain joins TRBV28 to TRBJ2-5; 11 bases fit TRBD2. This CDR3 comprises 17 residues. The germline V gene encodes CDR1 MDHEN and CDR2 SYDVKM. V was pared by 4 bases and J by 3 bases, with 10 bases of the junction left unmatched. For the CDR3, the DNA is TGTGCCAGCAGTTCCGTCAGATATAGCGGGGGGGAAGAGACCCAGTACTTC. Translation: CASSSVRYSGGEETQYF.

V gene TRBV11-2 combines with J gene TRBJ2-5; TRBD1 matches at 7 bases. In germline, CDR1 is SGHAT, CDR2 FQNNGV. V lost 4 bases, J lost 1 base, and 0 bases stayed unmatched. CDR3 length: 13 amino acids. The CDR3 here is CASSWDSQETQYF. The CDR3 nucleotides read TGTGCCAGCAGCTGGGACAGCCAAGAGACCCAGTACTTC.

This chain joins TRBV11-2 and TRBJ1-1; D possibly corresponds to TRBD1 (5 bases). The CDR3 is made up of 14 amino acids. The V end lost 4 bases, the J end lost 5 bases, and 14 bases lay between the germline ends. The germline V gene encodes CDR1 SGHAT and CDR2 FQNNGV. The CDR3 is CASSSAGVFTEAFF. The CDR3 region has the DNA TGTGCCAGCAGCTCTGCGGGGGTATTTACTGAAGCTTTCTTT.

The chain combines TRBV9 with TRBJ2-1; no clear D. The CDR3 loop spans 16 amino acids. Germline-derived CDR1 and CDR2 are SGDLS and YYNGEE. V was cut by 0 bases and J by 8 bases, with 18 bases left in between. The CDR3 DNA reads TGTGCCAGCAGCGTAGTCGAGCTGGGCCCTGGCGATGAGCAGTTCTTC. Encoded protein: CASSVVELGPGDEQFF.

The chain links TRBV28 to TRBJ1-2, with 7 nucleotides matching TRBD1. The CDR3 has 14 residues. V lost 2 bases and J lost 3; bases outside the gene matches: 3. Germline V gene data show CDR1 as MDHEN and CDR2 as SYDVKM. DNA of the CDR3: TGTGCCAGCAGTTTAGGACAGGTCGACTATGGCTACACCTTC. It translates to CASSLGQVDYGYTF.

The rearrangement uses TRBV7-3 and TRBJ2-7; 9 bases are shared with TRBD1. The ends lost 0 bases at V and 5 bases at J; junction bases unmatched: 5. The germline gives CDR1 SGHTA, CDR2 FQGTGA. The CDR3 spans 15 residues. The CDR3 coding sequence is TGTGCCAGCAGCTTAACGGGGACAGGGAATAACGAGCAGTACTTC. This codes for CASSLTGTGNNEQYF. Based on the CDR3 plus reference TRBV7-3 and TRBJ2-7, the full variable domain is GAGVSQTPSNKVTEKGKYVELRCDPISGHTALYWYRQSLGQGPEFLIYFQGTGAADDSGLPNDRFFAVRPEGSVSTLKIQRTERGDSAVYLCASSLTGTGNNEQYFGPGTRLTVT.

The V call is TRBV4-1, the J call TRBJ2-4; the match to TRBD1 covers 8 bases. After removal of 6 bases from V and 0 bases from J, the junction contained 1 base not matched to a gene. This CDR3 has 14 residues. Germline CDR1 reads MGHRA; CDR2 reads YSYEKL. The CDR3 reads CASRQGVAKNIQYF. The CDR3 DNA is TGCGCCAGCAGACAGGGGGTAGCCAAAAACATTCAGTACTTC.

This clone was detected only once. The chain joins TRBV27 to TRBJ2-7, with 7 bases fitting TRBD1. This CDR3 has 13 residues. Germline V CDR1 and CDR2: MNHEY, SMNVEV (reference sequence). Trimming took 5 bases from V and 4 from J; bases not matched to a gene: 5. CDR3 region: CASSTRDSYEQYF. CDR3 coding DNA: TGTGCCAGCAGTACCCGGGACAGTTACGAGCAGTACTTC.

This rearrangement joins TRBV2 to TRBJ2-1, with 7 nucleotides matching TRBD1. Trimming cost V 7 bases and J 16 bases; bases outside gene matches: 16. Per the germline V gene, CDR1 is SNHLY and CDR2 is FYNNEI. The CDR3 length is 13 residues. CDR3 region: CASIFETGQPSFF. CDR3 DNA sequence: TGTGCCAGCATATTCGAGACGGGACAGCCGTCCTTCTTC.

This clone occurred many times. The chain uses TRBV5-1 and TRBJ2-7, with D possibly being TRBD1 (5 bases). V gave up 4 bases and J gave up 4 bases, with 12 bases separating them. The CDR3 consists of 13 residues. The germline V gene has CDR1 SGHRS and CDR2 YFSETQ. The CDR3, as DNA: TGCGCCAGCAGCCTGCAGGGTTTATACGAGCAGTACTTC. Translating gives CASSLQGLYEQYF.

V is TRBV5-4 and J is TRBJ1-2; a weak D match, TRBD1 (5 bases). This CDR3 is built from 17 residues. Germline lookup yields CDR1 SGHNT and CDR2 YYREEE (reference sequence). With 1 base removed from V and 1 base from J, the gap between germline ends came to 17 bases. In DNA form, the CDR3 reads TGTGCCAGCAGCTTGTCAGAGAATTCGGACATTAACTATGGCTACACCTTC. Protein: CASSLSENSDINYGYTF.

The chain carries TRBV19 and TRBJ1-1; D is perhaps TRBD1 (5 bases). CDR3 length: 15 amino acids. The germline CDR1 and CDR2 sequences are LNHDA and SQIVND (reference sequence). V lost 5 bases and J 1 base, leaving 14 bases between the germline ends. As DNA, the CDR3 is TGTGCCAGTAGTCCCCCTTTGACAGCGAACACTGAAGCTTTCTTT. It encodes CASSPPLTANTEAFF.

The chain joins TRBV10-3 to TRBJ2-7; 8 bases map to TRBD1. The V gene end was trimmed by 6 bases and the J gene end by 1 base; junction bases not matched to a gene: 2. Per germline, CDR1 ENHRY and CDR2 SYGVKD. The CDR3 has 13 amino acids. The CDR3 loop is CAIRDRASYEQYF. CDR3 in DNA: TGTGCCATCAGGGACAGGGCTTCCTACGAGCAGTACTTC.

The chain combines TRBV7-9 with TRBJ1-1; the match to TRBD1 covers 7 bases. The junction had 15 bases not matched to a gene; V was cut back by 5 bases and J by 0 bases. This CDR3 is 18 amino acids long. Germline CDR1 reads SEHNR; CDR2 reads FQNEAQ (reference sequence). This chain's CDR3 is CASSPILTDRAMNTEAFF. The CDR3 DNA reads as TGTGCCAGCAGCCCAATATTGACTGACAGGGCTATGAACACTGAAGCTTTCTTT.

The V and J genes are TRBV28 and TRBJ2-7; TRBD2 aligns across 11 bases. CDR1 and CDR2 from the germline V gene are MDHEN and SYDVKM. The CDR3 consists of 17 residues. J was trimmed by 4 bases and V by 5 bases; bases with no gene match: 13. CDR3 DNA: TGTGCCAGCAGTCCTTTAGCGGGAGGGCATGGGATATACGAGCAGTACTTC. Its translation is CASSPLAGGHGIYEQYF.

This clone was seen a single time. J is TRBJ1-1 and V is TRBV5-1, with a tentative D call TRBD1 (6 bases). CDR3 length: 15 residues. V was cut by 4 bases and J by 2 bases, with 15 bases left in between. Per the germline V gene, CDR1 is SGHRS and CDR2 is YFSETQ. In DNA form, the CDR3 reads TGCGCCAGCAGCAGTTTACAGGGCTTCAACACTGAAGCTTTCTTT. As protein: CASSSLQGFNTEAFF.

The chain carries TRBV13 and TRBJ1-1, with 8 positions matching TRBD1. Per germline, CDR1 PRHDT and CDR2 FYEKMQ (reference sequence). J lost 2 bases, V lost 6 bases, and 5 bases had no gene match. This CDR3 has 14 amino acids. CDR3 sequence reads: CASRQGARNTEAFF. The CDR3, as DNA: TGTGCCAGCAGGCAGGGGGCCAGAAACACTGAAGCTTTCTTT.

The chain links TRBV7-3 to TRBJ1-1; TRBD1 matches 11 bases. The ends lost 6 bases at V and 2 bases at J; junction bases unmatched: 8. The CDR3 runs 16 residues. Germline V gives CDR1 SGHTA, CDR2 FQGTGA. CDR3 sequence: CASSRTGTGGNTEAFF. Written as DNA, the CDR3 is TGTGCCAGCAGTCGTACCGGGACAGGGGGAAACACTGAAGCTTTCTTT.

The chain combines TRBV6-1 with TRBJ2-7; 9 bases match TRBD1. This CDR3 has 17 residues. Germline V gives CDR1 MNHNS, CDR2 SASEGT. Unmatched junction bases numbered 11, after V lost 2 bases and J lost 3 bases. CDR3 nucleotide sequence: TGTGCCAGCAGTGAAATGGGATGGGGACAGGGAGGCTACGAGCAGTACTTC. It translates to CASSEMGWGQGGYEQYF.

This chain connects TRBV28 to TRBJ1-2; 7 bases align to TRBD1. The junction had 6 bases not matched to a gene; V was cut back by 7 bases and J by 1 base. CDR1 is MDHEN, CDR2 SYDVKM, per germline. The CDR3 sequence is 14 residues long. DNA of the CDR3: TGTGCCAGCATCCAGGGACAGAATAACTATGGCTACACCTTC. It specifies CASIQGQNNYGYTF.